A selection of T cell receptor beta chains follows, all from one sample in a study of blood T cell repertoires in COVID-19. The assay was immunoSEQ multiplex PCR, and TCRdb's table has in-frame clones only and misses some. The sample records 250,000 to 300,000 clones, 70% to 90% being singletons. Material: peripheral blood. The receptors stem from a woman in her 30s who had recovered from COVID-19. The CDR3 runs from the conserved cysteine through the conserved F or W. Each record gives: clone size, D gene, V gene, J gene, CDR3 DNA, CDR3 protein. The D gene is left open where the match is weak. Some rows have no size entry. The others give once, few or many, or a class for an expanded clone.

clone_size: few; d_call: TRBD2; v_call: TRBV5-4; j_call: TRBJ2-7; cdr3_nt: TGTGCCAGCAGCTTGGATCGGACTAGCCTCCTGGGGGAGCAGTACTTC; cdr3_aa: CASSLDRTSLLGEQYF
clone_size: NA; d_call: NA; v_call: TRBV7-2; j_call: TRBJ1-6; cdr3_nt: TGTGCCAGCAGCCCCGTTTCCTGGGCTAATTCACCCCTCCACTTT; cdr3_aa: CASSPVSWANSPLHF
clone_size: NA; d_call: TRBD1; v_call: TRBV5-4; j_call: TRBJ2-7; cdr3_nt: TGTGCCAGCAGCTTCGCAGGGGGCGTCGGGGAGCAGTACTTC; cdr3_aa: CASSFAGGVGEQYF
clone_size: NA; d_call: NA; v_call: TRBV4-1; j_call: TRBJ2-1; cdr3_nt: TGCGCCAGCAGCCGAGTGACAGGTTACAATGAGCAGTTCTTC; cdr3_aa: CASSRVTGYNEQFF
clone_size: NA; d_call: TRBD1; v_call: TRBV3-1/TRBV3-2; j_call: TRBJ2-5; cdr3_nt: TGTGCCAGCAGCCAACGGGACAGCCAAGAGACCCAGTACTTC; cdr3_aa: CASSQRDSQETQYF
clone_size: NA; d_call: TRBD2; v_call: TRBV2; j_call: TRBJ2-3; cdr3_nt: TGTGCCAGCACAGGGACTAGCCCAACAGATACGCAGTATTTT; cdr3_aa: CASTGTSPTDTQYF
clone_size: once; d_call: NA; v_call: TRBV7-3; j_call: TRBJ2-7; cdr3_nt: TGTGCCAGCAGCTTAAGCGGGGATTACGAGCAGTACTTC; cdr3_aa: CASSLSGDYEQYF
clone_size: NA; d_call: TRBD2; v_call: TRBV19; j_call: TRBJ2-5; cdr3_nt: TGTGCCAGTAGTATGGGACTAGCGGGGGGATCAGAGACCCAGTACTTC; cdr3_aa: CASSMGLAGGSETQYF
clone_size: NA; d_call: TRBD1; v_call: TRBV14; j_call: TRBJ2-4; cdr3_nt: TGTGCCAGCAGCTTCGACAGGGAGACCATTCAGTACTTC; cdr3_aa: CASSFDRETIQYF
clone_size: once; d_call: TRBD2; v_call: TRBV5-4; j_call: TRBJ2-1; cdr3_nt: TGTGCCAGCAGCTTCAGCGGGGGGGCAAAGAATGAGCAGTTCTTC; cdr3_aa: CASSFSGGAKNEQFF
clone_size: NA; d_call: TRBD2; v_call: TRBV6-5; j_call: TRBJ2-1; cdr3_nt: TGTGCCAGCAGTTACTCTGGGGGGGTATCCTACAATGAGCAGTTCTTC; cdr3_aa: CASSYSGGVSYNEQFF
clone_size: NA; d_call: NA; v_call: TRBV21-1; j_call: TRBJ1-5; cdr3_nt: TGTGCCAGCAGCGCCCCGGGACAGGGGAATATTGATAGCATCAGTGGGGGCAATCAGCCCCAGCATTTT; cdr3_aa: CASSAPGQGNIDSISGGNQPQHF
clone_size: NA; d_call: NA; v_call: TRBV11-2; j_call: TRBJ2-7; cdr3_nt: TGTGCCAGCAGCTTGGCAGGGTTCGGCGAGCAGTACTTC; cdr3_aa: CASSLAGFGEQYF
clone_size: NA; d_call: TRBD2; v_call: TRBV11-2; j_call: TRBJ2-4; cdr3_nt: TGTGCCAGCAGCCGCGGGGGGGCATCCAAAAACATTCAGTACTTC; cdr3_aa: CASSRGGASKNIQYF
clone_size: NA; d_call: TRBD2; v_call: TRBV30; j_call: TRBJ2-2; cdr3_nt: TGTGCCTGGAGTGTACTTAGCGGGGGGTCTTACACCGGGGAGCTGTTTTTT; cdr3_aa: CAWSVLSGGSYTGELFF
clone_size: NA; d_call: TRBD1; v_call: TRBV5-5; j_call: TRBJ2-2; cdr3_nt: TGTGCCAGCAGCCAGGGACAGACGAACACCGGGGAGCTGTTTTTT; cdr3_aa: CASSQGQTNTGELFF
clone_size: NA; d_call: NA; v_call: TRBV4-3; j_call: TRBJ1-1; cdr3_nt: TGCGCCAGCAGCCAAGAAGTCAGTTTCATGAACACTGAAGCTTTCTTT; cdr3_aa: CASSQEVSFMNTEAFF
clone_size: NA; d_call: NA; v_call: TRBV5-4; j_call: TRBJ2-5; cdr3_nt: TGTGCCAGCAGCAAGCAGGGCTCCGAGACCCAGTACTTC; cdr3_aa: CASSKQGSETQYF
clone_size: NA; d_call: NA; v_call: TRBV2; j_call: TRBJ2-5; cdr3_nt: TGTGCCAGCAAGGAGACGGAGCTGGAGACCCAGTACTTC; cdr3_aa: CASKETELETQYF
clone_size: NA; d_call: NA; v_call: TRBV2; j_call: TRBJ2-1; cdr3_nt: TGTGCCAGCAGTGGACTTCCCGATGAGCAGTTCTTC; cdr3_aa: CASSGLPDEQFF
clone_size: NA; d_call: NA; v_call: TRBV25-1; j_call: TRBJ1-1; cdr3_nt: TGTGCCAGCAGTGAATCAGCGGCTCACACTGAAGCTTTCTTT; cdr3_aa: CASSESAAHTEAFF
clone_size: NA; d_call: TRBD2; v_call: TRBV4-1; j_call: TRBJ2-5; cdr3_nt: TGCGCCAGCAGACTCAGCGGGAGTGGAGAGACCCAGTACTTC; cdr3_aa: CASRLSGSGETQYF
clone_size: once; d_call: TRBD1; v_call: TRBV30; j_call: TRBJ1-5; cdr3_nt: TGTGCCTGGAGTGTACGGGACAGGGGATATCAGCCCCAGCATTTT; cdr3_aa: CAWSVRDRGYQPQHF
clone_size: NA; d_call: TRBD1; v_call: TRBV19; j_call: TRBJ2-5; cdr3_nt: TGTGCCAGTGGGGACAGGTTAGAGACCCAGTACTTC; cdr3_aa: CASGDRLETQYF
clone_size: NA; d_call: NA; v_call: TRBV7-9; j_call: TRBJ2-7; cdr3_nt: TGTGCCAGCAGCCTAAGGACACTCAAACCCAACGAGCAGTACTTC; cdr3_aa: CASSLRTLKPNEQYF
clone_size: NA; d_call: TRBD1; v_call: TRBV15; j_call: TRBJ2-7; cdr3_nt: TGTGCCACCAGCAGAGGAACCGGGACAGGAGCCTACGAGCAGTACTTC; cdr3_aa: CATSRGTGTGAYEQYF
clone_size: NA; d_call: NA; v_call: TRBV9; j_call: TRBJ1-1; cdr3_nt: TGTGCCAGCAGCGTAGCCACAGCAAACACTGAAGCTTTCTTT; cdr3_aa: CASSVATANTEAFF
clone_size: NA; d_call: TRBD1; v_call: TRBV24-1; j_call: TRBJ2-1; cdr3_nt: TGTGCCACCAGTGGACAGGGACAGGCTTACAATGAGCAGTTCTTC; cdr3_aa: CATSGQGQAYNEQFF
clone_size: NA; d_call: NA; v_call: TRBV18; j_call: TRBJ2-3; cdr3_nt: TGTGCCAGCTCACGGCAGGGCAGAGATACGCAGTATTTT; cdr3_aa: CASSRQGRDTQYF
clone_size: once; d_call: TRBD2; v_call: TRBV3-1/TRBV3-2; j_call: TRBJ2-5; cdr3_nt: TGTGCCAGCAGCCAAGGGTCGGGGACTAGCGACTCTGAGACCCAGTACTTC; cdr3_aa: CASSQGSGTSDSETQYF
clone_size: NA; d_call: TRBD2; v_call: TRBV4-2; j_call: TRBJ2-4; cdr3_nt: TGTGCCAGCAGCCAACCCCGGGGGGAGGCCAAAAACATTCAGTACTTC; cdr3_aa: CASSQPRGEAKNIQYF
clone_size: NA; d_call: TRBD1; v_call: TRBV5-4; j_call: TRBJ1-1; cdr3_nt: TGTGCCAGCAGCGACAGGGGGCGGGACACTGAAGCTTTCTTT; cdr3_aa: CASSDRGRDTEAFF
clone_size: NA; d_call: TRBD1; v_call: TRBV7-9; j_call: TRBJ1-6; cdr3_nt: TGTGCCAGCAGCCTCCCAGGGGGCTATAATTCACCCCTCCACTTT; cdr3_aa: CASSLPGGYNSPLHF
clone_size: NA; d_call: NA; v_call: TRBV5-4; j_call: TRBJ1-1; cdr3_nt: TGTGCCAGCAGCCAGCAGACGGAGGCTTTCTTT; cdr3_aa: CASSQQTEAFF
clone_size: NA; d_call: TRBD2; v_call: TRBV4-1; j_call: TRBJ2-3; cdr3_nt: TGCGCCAGCAGCCGAACTAGCGCAGATACGCAGTATTTT; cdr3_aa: CASSRTSADTQYF
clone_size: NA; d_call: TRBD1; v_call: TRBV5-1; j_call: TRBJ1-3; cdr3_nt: TGCGCCAGCAGTCTAGACAGGGCGGGCGGAAACACCATATATTTT; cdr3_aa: CASSLDRAGGNTIYF
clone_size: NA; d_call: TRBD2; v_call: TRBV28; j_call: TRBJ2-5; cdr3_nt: TGTGCCAGCAGTAGGGACGAAGGACTAGGGGAGACCCAGTACTTC; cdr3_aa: CASSRDEGLGETQYF
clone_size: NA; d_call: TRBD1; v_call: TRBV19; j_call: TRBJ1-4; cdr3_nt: TGTGCCAGTACCCAATCCCGGGGACAGGGGAATGAAAAACTGTTTTTT; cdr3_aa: CASTQSRGQGNEKLFF
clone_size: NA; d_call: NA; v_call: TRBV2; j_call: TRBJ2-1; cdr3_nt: TGTGCCAGCACCACCACCCCCCGGAGTGAGCAGTTCTTC; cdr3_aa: CASTTTPRSEQFF
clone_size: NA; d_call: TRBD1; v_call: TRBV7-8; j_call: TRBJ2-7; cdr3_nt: TGTGCCAGCAGCTTAAGGGACAGAGGGAACGAGCAGTACTTC; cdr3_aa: CASSLRDRGNEQYF
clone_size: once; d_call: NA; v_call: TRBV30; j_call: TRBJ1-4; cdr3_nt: TGTGCCTGGAGTGTTGTCGGAACAGGGACTGAAAAACTGTTTTTT; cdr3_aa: CAWSVVGTGTEKLFF
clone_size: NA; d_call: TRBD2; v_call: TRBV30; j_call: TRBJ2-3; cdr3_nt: TGTGCCTCCAAAGCTAGCGGGGGGGGCACAGATACGCAGTATTTT; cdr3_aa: CASKASGGGTDTQYF
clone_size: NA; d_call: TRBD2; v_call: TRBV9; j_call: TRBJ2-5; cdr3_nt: TGTGCCAGCAGCGTAGCCAGGACTAGCGGGGAGACCCAGTACTTC; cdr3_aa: CASSVARTSGETQYF
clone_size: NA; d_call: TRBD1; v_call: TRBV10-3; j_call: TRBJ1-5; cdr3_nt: TGTGCCATCAGTGAGGTTGGGGGCGGACAGGGTGGCAATCAGCCCCAGCATTTT; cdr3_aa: CAISEVGGGQGGNQPQHF
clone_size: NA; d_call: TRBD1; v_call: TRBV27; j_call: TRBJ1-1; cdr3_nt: TGTGCCAGCAGTTACGGACAGGACGCTGAAGCTTTCTTT; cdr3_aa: CASSYGQDAEAFF
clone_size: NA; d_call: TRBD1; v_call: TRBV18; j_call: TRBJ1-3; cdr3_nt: TGTGCCAGCTCAACGACAGGGGGCGGCTCTGGAAACACCATATATTTT; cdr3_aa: CASSTTGGGSGNTIYF
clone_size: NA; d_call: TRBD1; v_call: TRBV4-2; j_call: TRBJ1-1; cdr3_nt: TGTGCCAGCAGCCAGACACAGGGGATGAACACTGAAGCTTTCTTT; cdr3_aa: CASSQTQGMNTEAFF
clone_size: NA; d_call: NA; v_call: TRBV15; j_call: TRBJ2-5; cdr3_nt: TGTGCCACCAGCAGAGGAGGGGGCCAAGAGACCCAGTACTTC; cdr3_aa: CATSRGGGQETQYF
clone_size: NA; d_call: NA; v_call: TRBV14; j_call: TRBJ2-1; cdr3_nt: TGTGCCAGCAGCCTGATGGACAGGCAGTTCTTC; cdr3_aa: CASSLMDRQFF
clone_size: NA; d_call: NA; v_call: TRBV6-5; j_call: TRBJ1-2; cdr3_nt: TGTGCCAGCAACCCCGCGAGAAGACAAGACTATGGCTACACCTTC; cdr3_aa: CASNPARRQDYGYTF
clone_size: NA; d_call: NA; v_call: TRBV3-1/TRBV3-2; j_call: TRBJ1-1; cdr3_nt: TGTGCCAGCGGAGGGTACTGGGGGACTGAAGCTTTCTTT; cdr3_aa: CASGGYWGTEAFF
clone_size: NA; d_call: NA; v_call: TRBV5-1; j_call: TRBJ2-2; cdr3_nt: TGCGCCAGCAGCCAGGGGAACACCGGGGAGCTGTTTTTT; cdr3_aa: CASSQGNTGELFF
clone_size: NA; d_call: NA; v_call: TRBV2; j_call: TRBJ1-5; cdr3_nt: TGTGCCAGCATACGGGACATGAATCAGCCCCAGCATTTT; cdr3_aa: CASIRDMNQPQHF
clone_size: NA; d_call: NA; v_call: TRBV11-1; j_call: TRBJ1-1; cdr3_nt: TGTGCCAGCAGCTTTCGAGGACAGCCGAACACTGAAGCTTTCTTT; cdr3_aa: CASSFRGQPNTEAFF
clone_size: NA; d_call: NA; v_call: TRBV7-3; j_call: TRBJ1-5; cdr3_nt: TGTGCCAGCGCGGGGGGAGTGGGTCAGCCCCAGCATTTT; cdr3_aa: CASAGGVGQPQHF
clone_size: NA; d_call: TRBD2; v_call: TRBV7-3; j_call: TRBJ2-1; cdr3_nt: TGTGCCAGCAGCCGACGCGGGGGGGCTGGGAGTGAGCAGTTCTTC; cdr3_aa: CASSRRGGAGSEQFF
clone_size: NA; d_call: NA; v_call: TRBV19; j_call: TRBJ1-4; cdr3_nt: TGTGCCAGTAGTCCCCTGATGTCCGGTGAAAAACTGTTTTTT; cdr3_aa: CASSPLMSGEKLFF